The 16 T cell receptor beta chains below all came from one sample that was sequenced in a study of T cells after yellow fever vaccination. TCRdb independently ran MiXCR on the 5' RACE reads; one entry per CDR3 protein. Among under 300,000 distinct CDR3 sequences, 6.5% to 8.5% were seen once, and the ten largest hold approximately 0.84%. The source material was CD4+ T cells sorted from PBMCs, sampled 15 days after the yellow fever booster vaccination. These receptors were obtained from a man aged 25 to 45 who received the YFV17D yellow fever vaccine.

The gene calls are TRBV29-1 and TRBJ2-1; no reliable D call. V lost 1 base, J lost 13 bases, and 17 bases lay in between. The CDR3 consists of 13 residues. CDR1 and CDR2 (germline): SQVTM, ANQGSEA. Here the CDR3 DNA reads TGCAGCGTTGAAGTTCAAAGGGTGGGCTCCCAGTTCTTC. Translating it yields CSVEVQRVGSQFF.

The genes are TRBV5-1 and TRBJ2-2; TRBD1 aligns across 9 bases. Germline V lookup: CDR1 SGHRS, CDR2 YFSETQ. This CDR3 is built from 15 residues. Trimming took 0 bases from V and 7 from J; bases not matched to a gene: 4. CDR3 DNA: TGCGCCAGCAGCTTGGAGAGGACAGGGGACGGGGAGCTGTTTTTT. This translates into CASSLERTGDGELFF.

This clonotype was counted ten times or more. The genes are TRBV6-2 or TRBV6-3 and TRBJ2-2, with a possible D match to TRBD2 (5 bases). V shed 6 bases and J shed 3 bases, with 11 bases lying between them. Per germline, CDR1 MNHEY and CDR2 SVGEGT. The CDR3 length is 14 residues. CDR3 in DNA: TGTGCCAGCAGACTGGACTCCTACACCGGGGAGCTGTTTTTT. Translation: CASRLDSYTGELFF.

This clonotype was seen a handful of times. This chain links TRBV4-1 with TRBJ2-1; 13 positions agree with TRBD2. Germline V lookup: CDR1 MGHRA, CDR2 YSYEKL. J gave up 4 bases and V 2 bases, and 2 bases lay outside the gene matches. CDR3 size: 16 residues. The CDR3 here is CASSQPGLAGYNEQFF. The CDR3 nucleotides are TGCGCCAGCAGCCAACCGGGACTAGCGGGATACAATGAGCAGTTCTTC.

The V gene is TRBV30, the J gene TRBJ2-2, with D uncertain. V lost 7 bases and J 0 bases, leaving 12 bases between the germline ends. CDR3 length: 14 amino acids. Germline CDR1 and CDR2: GTSNPN and SVGIG (reference sequence). The CDR3 DNA follows: TGTGCCTTCCTCCGACCGGCGAACACCGGGGAGCTGTTTTTT. Its translation: CAFLRPANTGELFF.

In its sample, this clonotype was seen a few times. This sequence joins TRBV7-8 and TRBJ2-1; D not certain. V gave up 1 base and J gave up 8 bases, with 9 bases separating them. Germline V gene sequence: CDR1 SGHVS, CDR2 FQNEAQ. CDR3 length: 13 amino acids. CDR3: CASSLVLADEQFF. For the CDR3, the DNA is TGTGCCAGCAGCTTAGTTTTGGCTGATGAGCAGTTCTTC.

This clonotype was seen only a few times. J is TRBJ2-7 and V is TRBV15, with unresolved D. This CDR3 is built from 13 residues. Looked up from germline, CDR1 is LNHNV and CDR2 is YYDKDF (reference sequence). Trimming pared 4 bases from V and 4 bases from J, leaving 11 bases between. The CDR3 here is CATSTGAGYEQYF. The CDR3, as DNA: TGTGCCACCAGCACCGGCGCAGGATACGAGCAGTACTTC.

The sample holds a few counts of this clonotype. The chain has TRBV7-9 and TRBJ1-1, with no clear D. The CDR3 consists of 15 residues. Germline V gene lookup returns CDR1 SEHNR and CDR2 FQNEAQ (reference sequence). V lost 1 base, J lost 0 bases, and 9 bases lay in between. The CDR3 here is CASSLVPRMNTEAFF. The CDR3 DNA is TGTGCCAGCAGCTTAGTTCCGCGTATGAACACTGAAGCTTTCTTT.

Regarding this clonotype: The junction and the germline gene differ at one end; a read error may be behind it. The V call is TRBV20-1, the J call TRBJ2-1; 7 bases map to TRBD2. Germline V gene lookup returns CDR1 DFQATT and CDR2 SNEGSKA (reference sequence). The CDR3 is 16 residues long. As DNA, the CDR3 is TGCTGTGCTAGAGTCGCTGGGAGGGCCTCACTCAATGAGCAGTTCTTC. Encoded protein: CCARVAGRASLNEQFF.

DNA of the CDR3: TGTGCCAGCAGCCAAGAGCCGACAGGGAGTCTCTACGAGCAGTACTTC. This gives the protein CASSQEPTGSLYEQYF. The chain combines TRBV3-1 with TRBJ2-7, with 7 bases matching TRBD1. The CDR3 totals 16 residues. V shed 0 bases and J 3 bases; nucleotides not matched to a gene: 8. Germline values: CDR1 LGHDT, CDR2 YNNKEL (reference sequence).

This clonotype showed up just a few times. V gene TRBV7-9 combines with J gene TRBJ2-1, with D perhaps assigned TRBD1 or TRBD2 (5 bases each). The CDR3 runs to 15 residues. The V and J ends lost 1 base and 5 bases respectively, with 12 bases between them. Germline V lookup: CDR1 SEHNR, CDR2 FQNEAQ (reference sequence). The CDR3 here is CASSLGWDQDNEQFF. In nucleotides, the CDR3 is TGTGCCAGCAGCTTAGGTTGGGACCAAGACAATGAGCAGTTCTTC.

There are a few counts of this clonotype. The V gene is TRBV5-1, the J gene TRBJ2-5; TRBD2 agrees at 10 bases. Germline-derived CDR1 and CDR2 are SGHRS and YFSETQ. The junction had 9 bases not matched to a gene; V was cut back by 0 bases and J by 4 bases. This CDR3 region has 17 residues. CDR3 protein: CASSLAGLAGVGETQYF. The CDR3, as DNA: TGCGCCAGCAGCTTGGCAGGGCTAGCGGGAGTTGGAGAGACCCAGTACTTC. Complete variable domain (other parts from reference TRBV5-1 and TRBJ2-5): KAGVTQTPRYLIKTRGQQVTLSCSPISGHRSVSWYQQTPGQGLQFLFEYFSETQRNKGNFPGRFSGRQFSNSRSEMNVSTLELGDSALYLCASSLAGLAGVGETQYFGPGTRLLVL.

The genes are TRBV6-2 or TRBV6-3 and TRBJ2-1, with D possibly being TRBD1 or TRBD2 (5 bases each). Germline V gives CDR1 MNHEY, CDR2 SVGEGT. The length of the CDR3 is 14 residues. V gave up 7 bases and J gave up 2 bases, with 12 bases separating them. CDR3 region: CASNSRGTYNEQFF. For the CDR3, the DNA is TGTGCCAGCAACTCGAGGGGAACCTACAATGAGCAGTTCTTC.

This clonotype appeared many times. This chain uses TRBV3-1 with TRBJ2-7; 7 bases fit TRBD2. The J segment lost 6 bases and the V segment lost 7 bases, leaving 12 bases of the junction unmatched. CDR1 and CDR2 (germline): LGHDT, YNNKEL (reference sequence). This CDR3 has 14 amino acids. The CDR3 here is CASNPGGRLVEQYF. CDR3 bases: TGTGCCAGCAACCCGGGCGGGAGATTGGTCGAGCAGTACTTC.

This clonotype has only a few counts. The V call is TRBV5-4, the J call TRBJ2-1; TRBD2 agrees at 10 bases. The CDR3 runs 16 residues. Looked up from germline, CDR1 is SGHNT and CDR2 is YYREEE (reference sequence). V lost 3 bases to trimming and J lost 6 bases; unmatched junction nucleotides: 9. The CDR3 nucleotides are TGTGCCAGCAGCTCCGGGAGCGGGAGGGCCCGCAATGAGCAGTTCTTC. It is translated as CASSSGSGRARNEQFF.

The chain joins TRBV20-1 to TRBJ2-1; 9 bases line up with TRBD2. Germline loops: CDR1 DFQATT, CDR2 SNEGSKA (reference sequence). Unmatched junction bases numbered 14, after V lost 2 bases and J lost 9 bases. The CDR3 contains 16 residues. DNA of the CDR3: TGCAGTGCTAGACCACCAGGGCTAGCGGGATGGGGTGAGCAGTTCTTC. It yields the protein CSARPPGLAGWGEQFF.